The sequence of this TCR delta chain was determined in a study of Vδ1+ human thymocytes. This clone was picked up a small number of times. Its antigen is unknown. This CDR3 region has 25 residues. The ends lost 5 bases at V and 2 bases at J; junction bases unmatched: 36. The V gene's germline CDR1 is TSWWSYY and CDR2 QGS. The study's findings and limits: Thymic delta-chain repertoires held approximately 20% Vdelta2 sequences and few Vdelta3, despite high sort purity. Thymic TRG and TRD repertoires appeared highly polyclonal.

Extracted RNA was reverse transcribed into cDNA. Pooled V-gene forward primers with one constant-region reverse primer generated the CDR3 amplicons by multiplex PCR. TCRdb re-processed the multiplex PCR reads via CATT. The sample lists some 55,000 delta-chain clones; roughly 15% were seen once. The sequence came from a boy under two years old who had congenital heart surgery. The sequenced sample was Vdelta1+ gamma-delta thymocytes from the thymus. Stated subset: FACS-sorted CD3+ TCRalphabeta- TCRVdelta1+ TCRVdelta2- thymocytes. This chain uses TRDV1 with TRDJ1, with 9 bases lining up with TRDD3. The CDR3 region is CALGLPNGLTFLLVTGGNLTDKLIF. The DNA of the CDR3 is TGTGCTCTTGGGTTACCGAACGGTTTAACCTTCCTCCTCGTTACTGGGGGAAACCTTACCGATAAACTCATCTTT.